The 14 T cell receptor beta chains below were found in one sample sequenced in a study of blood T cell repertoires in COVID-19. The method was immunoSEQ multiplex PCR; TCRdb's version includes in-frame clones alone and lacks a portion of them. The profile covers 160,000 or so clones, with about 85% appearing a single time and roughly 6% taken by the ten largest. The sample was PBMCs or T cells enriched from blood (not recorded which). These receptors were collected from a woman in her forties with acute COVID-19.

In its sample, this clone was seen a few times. This CDR3 reads CASRHPGDGNTGELFF. The CDR3 coding sequence is TGCGCCAGCAGACACCCGGGGGACGGCAACACCGGGGAGCTGTTTTTT. The chain employs TRBV23-1 and TRBJ2-2; the D gene is possibly TRBD2 (6 bases). TRBV23-1 is an ORF, and what it does is uncertain. The CDR3 runs to 16 residues. The V end lost 6 bases, the J end lost 2 bases, and 16 bases lay between the germline ends.

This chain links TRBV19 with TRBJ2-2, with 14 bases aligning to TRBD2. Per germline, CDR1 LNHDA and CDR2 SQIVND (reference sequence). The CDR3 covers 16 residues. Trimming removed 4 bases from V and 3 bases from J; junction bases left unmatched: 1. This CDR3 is CASSTGLAGDTGELFF. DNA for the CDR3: TGTGCCAGTAGTACGGGACTAGCGGGAGACACCGGGGAGCTGTTTTTT.

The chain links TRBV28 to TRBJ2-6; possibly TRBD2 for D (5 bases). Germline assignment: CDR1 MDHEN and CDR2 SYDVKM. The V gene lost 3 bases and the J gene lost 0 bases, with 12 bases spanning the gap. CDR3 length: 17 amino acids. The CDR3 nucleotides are TGTGCCAGCAGTTTGCCGGGAATGAACTCTGGGGCCAACGTCCTGACTTTC. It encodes CASSLPGMNSGANVLTF.

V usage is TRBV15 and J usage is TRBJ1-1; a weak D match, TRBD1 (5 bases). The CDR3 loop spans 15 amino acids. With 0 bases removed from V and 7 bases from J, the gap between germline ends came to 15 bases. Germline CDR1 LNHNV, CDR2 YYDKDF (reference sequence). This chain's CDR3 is CATSRDRAKGVEAFF. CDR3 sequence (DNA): TGTGCCACCAGCAGAGATAGGGCAAAAGGGGTTGAAGCTTTCTTT. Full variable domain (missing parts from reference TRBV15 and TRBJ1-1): DAMVIQNPRYQVTQFGKPVTLSCSQTLNHNVMYWYQQKSSQAPKLLFHYYDKDFNNEADTPDNFQSRRPNTSFCFLDIRSPGLGDTAMYLCATSRDRAKGVEAFFGQGTRLTVV.

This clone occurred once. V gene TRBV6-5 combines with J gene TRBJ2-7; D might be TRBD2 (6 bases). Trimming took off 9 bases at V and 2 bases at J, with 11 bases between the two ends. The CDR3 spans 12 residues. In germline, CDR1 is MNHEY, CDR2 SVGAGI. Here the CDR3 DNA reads TGTGCCAGTCTAGCGCCCACCTACGAGCAGTACTTC. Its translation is CASLAPTYEQYF.

The CDR3 region is CASGFSRGQGTEAFF. CDR3 DNA: TGTGCTAGTGGTTTCAGCAGGGGGCAGGGCACTGAAGCTTTCTTT. V is TRBV12-5 and J is TRBJ1-1; 8 bases are a match to TRBD1. The CDR3 has 15 amino acids. Trimming at V came to 3 bases and at J to 4 bases, leaving 7 bases not matched to a gene. Germline CDR1 reads LGHNT; CDR2 reads FRNRAP.

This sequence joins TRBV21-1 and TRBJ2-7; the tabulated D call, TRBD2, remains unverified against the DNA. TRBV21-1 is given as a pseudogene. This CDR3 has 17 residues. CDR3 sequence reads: CASSKSNIPGTRSEQYV. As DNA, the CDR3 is TGTGCCAGCAGCAAGTCTAACATCCCCGGGACTAGAAGCGAGCAGTACGTC.

This CDR3 is CASSEAERGSSYNEQFF. CDR3 DNA: TGTGCCAGCAGTGAAGCAGAGCGGGGGAGCTCCTACAATGAGCAGTTCTTC. V gene TRBV2 combines with J gene TRBJ2-1; 8 bases align to TRBD2. The CDR3 runs 17 residues. V was pared by 0 bases and J by 0 bases, with 4 bases of the junction left unmatched. Germline V CDR1 and CDR2: SNHLY, FYNNEI.

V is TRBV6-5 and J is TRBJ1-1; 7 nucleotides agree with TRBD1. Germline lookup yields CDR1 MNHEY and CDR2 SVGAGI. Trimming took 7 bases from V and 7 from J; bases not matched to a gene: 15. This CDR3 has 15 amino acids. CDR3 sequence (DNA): TGTGCCAGCACCGCGGGACAGCGAAATTCCCATGAAGCTTTCTTT. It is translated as CASTAGQRNSHEAFF.

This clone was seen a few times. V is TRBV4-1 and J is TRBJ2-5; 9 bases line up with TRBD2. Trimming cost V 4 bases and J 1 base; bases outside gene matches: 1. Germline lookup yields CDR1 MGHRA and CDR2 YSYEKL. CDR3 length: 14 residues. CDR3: CASSPGLAQETQYF. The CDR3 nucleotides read TGCGCCAGCAGCCCGGGACTAGCCCAAGAGACCCAGTACTTC.

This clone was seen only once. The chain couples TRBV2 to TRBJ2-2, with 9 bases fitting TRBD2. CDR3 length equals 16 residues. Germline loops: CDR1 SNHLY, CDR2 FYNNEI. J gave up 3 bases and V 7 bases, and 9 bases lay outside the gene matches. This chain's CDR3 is CASMRALAGDTGELFF. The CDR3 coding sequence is TGTGCCAGCATGAGGGCACTAGCGGGCGACACCGGGGAGCTGTTTTTT. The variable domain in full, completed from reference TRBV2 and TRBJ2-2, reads EPEVTQTPSHQVTQMGQEVILRCVPISNHLYFYWYRQILGQKVEFLVSFYNNEISEKSEIFDDQFSVERPDGSNFTLKIRSTKLEDSAMYFCASMRALAGDTGELFFGEGSRLTVL.

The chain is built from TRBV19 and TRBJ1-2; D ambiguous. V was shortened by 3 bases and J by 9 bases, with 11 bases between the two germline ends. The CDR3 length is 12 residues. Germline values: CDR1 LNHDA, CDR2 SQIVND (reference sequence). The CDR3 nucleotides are TGTGCCAGTAGTATGGACTGGGTGAGCTACACCTTC. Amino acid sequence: CASSMDWVSYTF.

The CDR3 coding sequence is TGTGCCAGCAGCAATAGTGGACTAGCGGGAGGAGAGACCCAGTACTTC. Its translation: CASSNSGLAGGETQYF. The chain joins TRBV7-9 to TRBJ2-5; TRBD2 aligns across 14 bases. V lost 5 bases to trimming and J lost 4 bases; unmatched junction nucleotides: 6. Germline CDR1 reads SEHNR; CDR2 reads FQNEAQ (reference sequence). CDR3 length equals 16 residues.

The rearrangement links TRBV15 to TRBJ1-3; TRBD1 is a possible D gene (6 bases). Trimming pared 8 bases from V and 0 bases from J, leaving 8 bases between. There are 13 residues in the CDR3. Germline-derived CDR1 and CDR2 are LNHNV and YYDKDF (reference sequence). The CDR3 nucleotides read TGTGCCACCGGGGGCAGCTCTGGAAACACCATATATTTT. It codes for CATGGSSGNTIYF.